One and the same sample provided the 30 T cell receptor beta chains below, sequenced in a study of T cell responses to AZD1222 COVID-19 vaccine. Profiling relied on immunoSEQ multiplex PCR, and the TCRdb table lists in-frame clones only, not all of them. The sample carries about 120,000 clones, roughly 90% recorded once. This sample comprised peripheral blood, obtained on day 0 of AZD1222 vaccination. These receptor sequences come from an adult in good health.

This clone was seen ten or more times. V usage is TRBV29-1 and J usage is TRBJ2-5; 11 bases are shared with TRBD2. From germline, CDR1 is SQVTM and CDR2 ANQGSEA. This CDR3 spans 15 amino acids. The V gene end was trimmed by 5 bases and the J gene end by 4 bases; junction bases not matched to a gene: 9. The CDR3: CSVTFSGGAGETQYF. In DNA form, the CDR3 reads TGCAGCGTTACGTTTAGCGGGGGGGCCGGAGAGACCCAGTACTTC.

This clone was seen only once. The chain recombines TRBV7-9 with TRBJ1-5; 10 bases align to TRBD1. This CDR3 has 19 amino acids. The V and J ends lost 1 base and 5 bases, in that order; junction bases with no gene match: 14. Looked up from germline, CDR1 is SEHNR and CDR2 is FQNEAQ (reference sequence). The DNA for the CDR3 is TGTGCCAGCAGCTTAGGAATCACGGGACAGGGGTACCGGGATCAGCCCCAGCATTTT. The encoded protein is CASSLGITGQGYRDQPQHF.

This chain joins TRBV29-1 and TRBJ2-5; maybe TRBD2 (6 bases). Germline CDR1 reads SQVTM; CDR2 reads ANQGSEA. V was shortened by 3 bases and J by 1 base, with 9 bases between the two germline ends. The CDR3 length is 13 residues. The CDR3 DNA reads TGCAGCGTTGAGGAGGGAATCCAAGAGACCCAGTACTTC. Its protein is CSVEEGIQETQYF.

The V and J genes are TRBV7-9 and TRBJ2-3; 8 bases are a match to TRBD2. V was pared by 3 bases and J by 4 bases, with 12 bases of the junction left unmatched. This CDR3 comprises 17 residues. Per the germline V gene, CDR1 is SEHNR and CDR2 is FQNEAQ (reference sequence). CDR3 DNA: TGTGCCAGCAGCTTTATGATCGGGCGGGAGGTCCCAGATACGCAGTATTTT. It specifies CASSFMIGREVPDTQYF.

The CDR3 DNA sequence: TGTGCCAGTGCGCAGGGGGCAAATACGCAGTATTTT. This gives the protein CASAQGANTQYF. This sequence joins TRBV19 and TRBJ2-3; 8 bases align to TRBD1. CDR3 length: 12 residues. With V trimmed by 8 bases and J by 7 bases, 5 bases remained unmatched. CDR1 LNHDA and CDR2 SQIVND come from the germline V gene (reference sequence). The variable domain in full, completed from reference TRBV19 and TRBJ2-3, reads DGGITQSPKYLFRKEGQNVTLSCEQNLNHDAMYWYRQDPGQGLRLIYYSQIVNDFQKGDIAEGYSVSREKKESFPLTVTSAQKNPTAFYLCASAQGANTQYFGPGTRLTVL.

V usage is TRBV20-1 and J usage is TRBJ2-3, with TRBD2 matching over 8 bases. CDR3 size: 15 residues. Germline-derived CDR1 and CDR2 are DFQATT and SNEGSKA (reference sequence). The trim removed 3 bases at V and 3 bases at J, leaving 8 bases unmatched. The CDR3 coding sequence is TGCAGTGCTAGTTTCCAGCGGGGGATGACAGATACGCAGTATTTT. This gives the protein CSASFQRGMTDTQYF.

The chain combines TRBV9 with TRBJ1-1; D call uncertain. The CDR3 contains 13 residues. Germline V gene data show CDR1 as SGDLS and CDR2 as YYNGEE. V lost 0 bases, J lost 10 bases, and 13 bases lay in between. CDR3 bases: TGTGCCAGCAGCGTAGGGGCAGAGGGTGTAGCTTTCTTT. Its translation: CASSVGAEGVAFF.

The chain has TRBV5-5 and TRBJ1-4, with TRBD1 matching over 7 bases. Germline values: CDR1 SGHKS, CDR2 YYEKEE (reference sequence). The trim removed 2 bases at V and 8 bases at J, leaving 3 bases unmatched. The CDR3 contains 13 residues. This CDR3 reads CASSLGQAEKLFF. The CDR3 bases are TGTGCCAGCAGCTTAGGACAGGCCGAAAAACTGTTTTTT. Full variable domain (remainder filled in from reference TRBV5-5 and TRBJ1-4): DAGVTQSPTHLIKTRGQQVTLRCSPISGHKSVSWYQQVLGQGPQFIFQYYEKEERGRGNFPDRFSARQFPNYSSELNVNALLLGDSALYLCASSLGQAEKLFFGSGTQLSVL.

In DNA, the CDR3 is TGTGCCAGCAGTCCTCTTCGTCGAAGCGGGAGCGGGGGAGAGACCCAGTACTTC. It translates to CASSPLRRSGSGGETQYF. This sequence joins TRBV28 and TRBJ2-5; 8 bases are shared with TRBD2. Unmatched junction bases numbered 18, after V lost 5 bases and J lost 4 bases. The CDR3 is 18 amino acids. CDR1 is MDHEN, CDR2 SYDVKM, per germline.

J is TRBJ1-2 and V is TRBV18, with TRBD1 as a possible D gene (5 bases). CDR1 and CDR2 (germline): KGHSH, LQKENI. V gave up 3 bases and J gave up 2 bases, with 13 bases separating them. The CDR3 has 15 amino acids. CDR3 DNA: TGTGCCAGCTCACCCACCCGGGGCCTAAACTATGGCTACACCTTC. Encoded protein: CASSPTRGLNYGYTF.

The rearrangement uses TRBV15 and TRBJ2-3, with 10 positions matching TRBD1. CDR3 length equals 17 residues. CDR1 is LNHNV, CDR2 YYDKDF, per germline (reference sequence). The J segment lost 4 bases and the V segment lost 3 bases, leaving 10 bases of the junction unmatched. This CDR3 is CATSRGREDRGADTQYF. CDR3 DNA: TGTGCCACCAGCAGGGGGAGAGAGGACAGGGGGGCAGATACGCAGTATTTT.

The CDR3, as DNA: TGTGCCAGCTCACAAATTACAGGGTCGGGAAACACTGAAGCTTTCTTT. Translating it yields CASSQITGSGNTEAFF. J is TRBJ1-1 and V is TRBV18; a weak D match, TRBD1 (6 bases). Germline CDR1 is KGHSH and CDR2 is LQKENI. Trimming took off 4 bases at V and 2 bases at J, with 17 bases between the two ends. The CDR3 extends over 16 amino acids.

The chain couples TRBV19 to TRBJ1-2; D perhaps matches TRBD1 (6 bases). V lost 6 bases and J 3 bases, leaving 11 bases between the germline ends. The CDR3 extends over 13 amino acids. Germline lookup yields CDR1 LNHDA and CDR2 SQIVND (reference sequence). CDR3 coding DNA: TGTGCCAGTAGGGTCAGACAGGACTATGGCTACACCTTC. The encoded protein is CASRVRQDYGYTF.

The chain is built from TRBV5-4 and TRBJ1-6, with TRBD1 as a possible D gene (6 bases). The CDR3 runs to 16 residues. The germline gives CDR1 SGHNT, CDR2 YYREEE (reference sequence). V lost 0 bases and J 8 bases, leaving 15 bases between the germline ends. The CDR3 is CASSLGVGQSYSPLHF. CDR3 coding DNA: TGTGCCAGCAGCTTGGGGGTCGGACAGAGTTATTCACCCCTCCACTTT.

V usage is TRBV5-1 and J usage is TRBJ2-3, with 9 bases matching TRBD1. After removal of 4 bases from V and 3 bases from J, the junction contained 6 bases not matched to a gene. The germline V gene encodes CDR1 SGHRS and CDR2 YFSETQ. This CDR3 region has 15 residues. In nucleotides, the CDR3 is TGCGCCAGCAGCCAAGGACAGGGGTTTACAGATACGCAGTATTTT. Protein: CASSQGQGFTDTQYF.

The chain joins TRBV5-8 to TRBJ1-5, with D unresolved. Between the trimmed V and J ends, which lost 1 base and 0 bases, there was a span of 11 bases. This CDR3 contains 16 residues. Germline-derived CDR1 and CDR2 are SGHTS and YDEGEE. The CDR3 region has the DNA TGTGCCAGCAGCTTGTGGGCAACTTATAGCAATCAGCCCCAGCATTTT. Its protein is CASSLWATYSNQPQHF. The entire variable domain, with the rest obtained from reference TRBV5-8 and TRBJ1-5, is as follows: EAGVTQSPTHLIKTRGQQATLRCSPISGHTSVYWYQQALGLGLQFLLWYDEGEERNRGNFPPRFSGRQFPNYSSELNVNALELEDSALYLCASSLWATYSNQPQHFGDGTRLSIL.

The rearrangement links TRBV3-1 (or the pseudogene TRBV3-2) to TRBJ2-7; D not resolved. Germline CDR1 and CDR2: LGHDT and YNNKEL (reference sequence). V was trimmed by 3 bases and J by 2 bases, leaving 5 bases between them. The CDR3 has 12 residues. CDR3 in amino acids: CASSQVTYEQYF. CDR3 bases: TGTGCCAGCAGCCAGGTAACCTACGAGCAGTACTTC.

The chain combines TRBV14 with TRBJ2-5; D possibly corresponds to TRBD2 (6 bases). From germline, CDR1 is SGHDN and CDR2 FVKESK. The CDR3 loop spans 14 amino acids. The V end lost 4 bases, the J end lost 5 bases, and 14 bases lay between the germline ends. For the CDR3, the DNA is TGTGCCAGCAGCCTCCAACTAGGAGGGGAGACCCAGTACTTC. It encodes CASSLQLGGETQYF.

The chain employs TRBV7-9 and TRBJ1-6; 7 bases fit TRBD1. The CDR3 extends over 15 amino acids. Germline CDR1 is SEHNR and CDR2 is FQNEAQ (reference sequence). V shed 5 bases and J 3 bases; nucleotides not matched to a gene: 4. In DNA form, the CDR3 reads TGTGCCAGCAGCCCCCGGACAGGCTATAATTCACCCCTCCACTTT. Translated, it gives CASSPRTGYNSPLHF.

This clone was seen only a few times. The V and J genes are TRBV7-9 and TRBJ2-7; tentatively, D is TRBD2 (5 bases). Germline CDR1 and CDR2: SEHNR and FQNEAQ (reference sequence). The CDR3 spans 12 residues. V lost 5 bases to trimming and J lost 9 bases, with 14 bases between them. The CDR3 coding sequence is TGTGCCAGCAGCCCGGGGAGTTTAGTGCAGTACTTC. Translated, it gives CASSPGSLVQYF. Together with reference TRBV7-9 and TRBJ2-7, the CDR3 gives the full variable domain: DTGVSQNPRHKITKRGQNVTFRCDPISEHNRLYWYRQTLGQGPEFLTYFQNEAQLEKSRLLSDRFSAERPKGSFSTLEIQRTEQGDSAMYLCASSPGSLVQYFGPGTRLTVT.

The V call is TRBV19, the J call TRBJ1-2; 10 nucleotides agree with TRBD1. The CDR3 contains 16 residues. The germline gives CDR1 LNHDA, CDR2 SQIVND (reference sequence). Trimming took 6 bases from V and 4 from J; bases not matched to a gene: 11. The CDR3 coding sequence is TGTGCCAGTAGATTTGGGACAGGGGACCAATCCTATGGCTACACCTTC. Amino acids: CASRFGTGDQSYGYTF.

The V gene is TRBV14, the J gene TRBJ2-3; D unresolved. V shed 3 bases and J shed 2 bases, with 12 bases lying between them. This CDR3 comprises 15 residues. Germline CDR1 reads SGHDN; CDR2 reads FVKESK. The CDR3 bases are TGTGCCAGCAGCCAGTTTTTTGGGCCCACAGATACGCAGTATTTT. The encoded protein is CASSQFFGPTDTQYF.

The chain is built from TRBV4-1 and TRBJ2-5; 15 nucleotides align to TRBD2. The length of the CDR3 is 18 residues. Trimming cost V 1 base and J 5 bases; bases outside gene matches: 8. Germline CDR1 is MGHRA and CDR2 is YSYEKL. CDR3 DNA sequence: TGCGCCAGCAGCCAAGGGCGAGGACTAGCGGGGGGGCGGGAGACCCAGTACTTC. This encodes CASSQGRGLAGGRETQYF.

The rearrangement uses TRBV6-5 and TRBJ2-3, with unresolved D. Trimming took off 7 bases at V and 3 bases at J, with 8 bases between the two ends. From germline, CDR1 is MNHEY and CDR2 SVGAGI. CDR3 length: 12 residues. The CDR3 DNA follows: TGTGCCAGCACCCTGGGTACAGATACGCAGTATTTT. This sequence encodes CASTLGTDTQYF.

The J gene is TRBJ2-7, the V gene TRBV7-2, with a tentative D call TRBD1 (5 bases). Trimming stripped 2 bases from V and 0 bases from J, with 11 bases between. The CDR3 is 15 amino acids. Germline-derived CDR1 and CDR2 are SGHTA and FQGNSA. CDR3 DNA: TGTGCCAGCAGCTTAAGGGGTCGTAACTCCTACGAGCAGTACTTC. As protein: CASSLRGRNSYEQYF. Complete variable domain (other parts from reference TRBV7-2 and TRBJ2-7): GAGVSQSPSNKVTEKGKDVELRCDPISGHTALYWYRQSLGQGLEFLIYFQGNSAPDKSGLPSDRFSAERTGGSVSTLTIQRTQQEDSAVYLCASSLRGRNSYEQYFGPGTRLTVT.

The chain couples TRBV30 to TRBJ2-7; 11 nucleotides agree with TRBD1. Germline trimming cut 5 bases from V and 0 bases from J; bases unmatched to any gene: 6. Germline lookup yields CDR1 GTSNPN and CDR2 SVGIG (reference sequence). The CDR3 has 15 residues. The CDR3 DNA reads as TGTGCCTGGCGCACCGGGACAGGGGGCTCCTACGAGCAGTACTTC. This gives the protein CAWRTGTGGSYEQYF.

This clone has just one count. The rearrangement joins TRBV11-3 to TRBJ2-2; D is perhaps TRBD1 (6 bases). CDR3 length: 16 amino acids. Trimming took 5 bases from V and 3 from J, leaving 16 bases between them. The germline V gene encodes CDR1 SGHNT and CDR2 YENEEA. In nucleotides, the CDR3 is TGTGCCAGCAGCCCAGATACAGGGTTGGACACCGGGGAGCTGTTTTTT. This gives the protein CASSPDTGLDTGELFF.

The J gene is TRBJ2-7, the V gene TRBV7-6; perhaps D is TRBD1 or TRBD2 (5 bases each). The V and J ends lost 0 bases and 2 bases respectively, with 8 bases between them. The V gene's germline CDR1 is SGHVS and CDR2 FNYEAQ. The CDR3 totals 14 residues. The CDR3 spells CASSLARGPYEQYF. The CDR3 nucleotides are TGTGCCAGCAGCTTAGCGAGGGGTCCCTACGAGCAGTACTTC.

The rearrangement joins TRBV7-2 to TRBJ2-3; 7 nucleotides match TRBD1. Germline trimming cut 6 bases from V and 5 bases from J; bases unmatched to any gene: 5. The CDR3 length is 13 residues. Germline V gene data show CDR1 as SGHTA and CDR2 as FQGNSA. CDR3: CASRRGLRDTQYF. In nucleotides, the CDR3 is TGTGCCAGCAGGAGGGGGCTTCGAGATACGCAGTATTTT.

The chain recombines TRBV28 with TRBJ2-3; TRBD2 is a possible D gene (6 bases). This CDR3 has 15 residues. Germline V gives CDR1 MDHEN, CDR2 SYDVKM. V was pared by 2 bases and J by 9 bases, with 18 bases between. The CDR3 bases are TGTGCCAGCAGTTTAGAAAGGTCGGGGGTGAGGACGCAGTATTTT. As protein: CASSLERSGVRTQYF.